This TCR beta chain emerged from a study of blood T cell repertoires in COVID-19. Study details: Acute and convalescent COVID-19 specimens originated in the United States, Italy and Spain. Sources were T cells, B-cell-depleted T cells, or PBMCs; the material itself was cDNA or gDNA.

Under the authors' procedure: Reference gene primer amplification yielded estimated nucleated cell counts. Sequencing was performed with immunoSEQ multiplex PCR; in TCRdb, only in-frame clones are kept and a portion is missing. V, J and clone size reflect that table, while D and trimming were determined from the DNA. This table holds under 85,000 clones, more than 65% found once. Trimming removed 0 bases from V and 7 bases from J; junction bases left unmatched: 11. The length of the CDR3 is 17 residues. Per the germline V gene, CDR1 is SGHTA and CDR2 is FQGNSA. This clone was recorded a few times. Specimen: peripheral blood. This TCR came from a woman over 75 with active or convalescent COVID-19. The genes are TRBV7-2 and TRBJ2-5; the match to TRBD2 covers 10 bases. CDR3 nucleotide sequence: TGTGCCAGCAGCTTAGCGCCCAGGACTAGCGGCGGAGGGACCCAGTACTTC. Amino acids: CASSLAPRTSGGGTQYF. The full variable domain, rest sourced from reference TRBV7-2 and TRBJ2-5, is GAGVSQSPSNKVTEKGKDVELRCDPISGHTALYWYRQSLGQGLEFLIYFQGNSAPDKSGLPSDRFSAERTGGSVSTLTIQRTQQEDSAVYLCASSLAPRTSGGGTQYFGPGTRLLVL.